This passage covers 23 T cell receptor beta chains from one sample sequenced in a study of T cell responses to AZD1222 COVID-19 vaccine. Libraries were prepared by immunoSEQ multiplex PCR; TCRdb keeps only in-frame clonotypes and omits some of them. The sample lists 110,000 or so clones, roughly 80% occurring once. The source material was peripheral blood, sampled on day 0 of AZD1222 vaccination. These TCRs come from an adult in good health.

The rearrangement links TRBV5-1 to TRBJ1-2; no definite D call. Trimming removed 0 bases at V and 1 base at J, with 10 bases between. The CDR3 has 15 residues. CDR1 SGHRS and CDR2 YFSETQ come from the germline V gene. The CDR3 spells CASSLEGRDNYGYTF. The DNA of the CDR3 is TGCGCCAGCAGCTTGGAAGGCAGAGATAACTATGGCTACACCTTC.

This clone was detected only a few times. The rearrangement joins TRBV7-2 to TRBJ1-2, with D uncertain. Trimming stripped 5 bases from V and 8 bases from J, with 12 bases between. Germline V gene data show CDR1 as SGHTA and CDR2 as FQGNSA. The length of the CDR3 is 12 residues. DNA for the CDR3: TGTGCCAGCAGCCCCACCAATGGGGGCTACACCTTC. It specifies CASSPTNGGYTF.

J is TRBJ2-2 and V is TRBV5-4; D gene uncertain. The CDR3 has 14 amino acids. Deletions cut 5 bases from V and 1 base from J, with 9 bases between. Germline values: CDR1 SGHNT, CDR2 YYREEE (reference sequence). The CDR3 protein is CASRLSGNTGELFF. The CDR3 coding sequence is TGTGCCAGCAGACTATCAGGGAACACCGGGGAGCTGTTTTTT. The variable domain in full, with the rest retrieved from reference TRBV5-4 and TRBJ2-2, is ETGVTQSPTHLIKTRGQQVTLRCSSQSGHNTVSWYQQALGQGPQFIFQYYREEENGRGNFPPRFSGLQFPNYSSELNVNALELDDSALYLCASRLSGNTGELFFGEGSRLTVL.

The chain carries TRBV7-2 and TRBJ1-4; possibly TRBD1 for D (5 bases). CDR1 is SGHTA and CDR2 is FQGNSA in the germline V gene. V shed 1 base and J shed 6 bases, with 9 bases lying between them. The CDR3 extends over 14 amino acids. The CDR3 region is CASSLGGGHEKLFF. In nucleotides, the CDR3 is TGTGCCAGCAGCTTAGGTGGGGGACATGAAAAACTGTTTTTT.

The rearrangement joins TRBV2 to TRBJ1-2; 7 nucleotides match TRBD1. This CDR3 contains 12 residues. The trim removed 6 bases at V and 7 bases at J, leaving 5 bases unmatched. CDR1 and CDR2 from the germline V gene are SNHLY and FYNNEI. As DNA, the CDR3 is TGTGCCAGCAGGGGGGACAGCGGTGGCTACACCTTC. This sequence encodes CASRGDSGGYTF.

The rearrangement uses TRBV7-8 and TRBJ1-1, with 7 bases lining up with TRBD1. Germline V gene lookup returns CDR1 SGHVS and CDR2 FQNEAQ. The V gene end was trimmed by 5 bases and the J gene end by 5 bases; junction bases not matched to a gene: 11. The CDR3 extends over 15 amino acids. CDR3 in DNA: TGTGCCAGCAGCCTCGACAGGGCCCTGGGGACTGAAGCTTTCTTT. Residues: CASSLDRALGTEAFF.

The chain couples TRBV13 to TRBJ1-1, with no clear D. V was cut by 5 bases and J by 5 bases, with 15 bases left in between. Germline V gene sequence: CDR1 PRHDT, CDR2 FYEKMQ (reference sequence). The CDR3 contains 14 residues. The CDR3 here is CASSPGVFGTEAFF. CDR3 nucleotides: TGTGCCAGCAGCCCTGGGGTTTTCGGTACTGAAGCTTTCTTT.

CDR3: CATLGLAGTGELFF. The CDR3 DNA follows: TGTGCCACCCTTGGACTAGCGGGAACCGGGGAGCTGTTTTTT. The V call is TRBV19, the J call TRBJ2-2; 12 bases agree with TRBD2. Trimming took 10 bases from V and 5 from J; bases not matched to a gene: 5. The CDR3 consists of 14 residues. Germline CDR1 is LNHDA and CDR2 is SQIVND (reference sequence). Supplemented by reference TRBV19 and TRBJ2-2, the full variable domain reads DGGITQSPKYLFRKEGQNVTLSCEQNLNHDAMYWYRQDPGQGLRLIYYSQIVNDFQKGDIAEGYSVSREKKESFPLTVTSAQKNPTAFYLCATLGLAGTGELFFGEGSRLTVL.

The chain uses TRBV25-1 and TRBJ2-7; TRBD2 agrees at 9 bases. CDR1 MGHDK and CDR2 SYGVNS come from the germline V gene. J gave up 3 bases and V 7 bases, and 16 bases lay outside the gene matches. The CDR3 has 17 residues. Written as DNA, the CDR3 is TGTGCCAGCACACCCCTCGGGGCTAGCGGGGTTAGCTACGAGCAGTACTTC. Translating gives CASTPLGASGVSYEQYF.

The rearrangement links TRBV6-5 to TRBJ1-2; the match to TRBD1 covers 7 bases. The CDR3 has 15 amino acids. V shed 6 bases, J shed 5 bases, and the junction held 12 bases outside the gene matches. Germline CDR1 and CDR2: MNHEY and SVGAGI. CDR3 in DNA: TGTGCCAGCAGGGTTACGAGCACGGGACAGTATGGCTACACCTTC. It is translated as CASRVTSTGQYGYTF.

The gene calls are TRBV2 and TRBJ1-2; 7 nucleotides agree with TRBD1. The CDR3 extends over 14 amino acids. The germline V gene has CDR1 SNHLY and CDR2 FYNNEI. Trimming cost V 7 bases and J 4 bases; bases outside gene matches: 9. This CDR3 is CASTRDSSLYGYTF. The CDR3 nucleotides read TGTGCCAGCACCCGGGACAGTTCCCTCTATGGCTACACCTTC.

The rearrangement joins TRBV3-1 (or the pseudogene TRBV3-2) to TRBJ1-1; maybe TRBD1 (5 bases). This CDR3 is 12 amino acids long. The germline V and J ends were trimmed by 5 bases and 5 bases, with 9 bases remaining between them. Germline-derived CDR1 and CDR2 are LGHDT and YNNKEL (reference sequence). The CDR3 loop is CASSWGGTEAFF. The DNA of the CDR3 is TGTGCCAGCAGCTGGGGGGGGACTGAAGCTTTCTTT.

The rearrangement uses TRBV18 and TRBJ1-1; D gene ambiguous. V dropped 4 bases and J dropped 8 bases, with 8 bases sitting between them. The CDR3 covers 11 residues. The germline V gene encodes CDR1 KGHSH and CDR2 LQKENI. CDR3 sequence reads: CASSQVGEAFF. DNA for the CDR3: TGTGCCAGCTCACAAGTGGGGGAAGCTTTCTTT.

This chain links TRBV18 with TRBJ2-1; tentatively, D is TRBD1 (6 bases). Per germline, CDR1 KGHSH and CDR2 LQKENI. The V and J ends lost 3 bases and 7 bases respectively, with 25 bases between them. The CDR3 runs to 18 residues. CDR3 sequence (DNA): TGTGCCAGCTCACCTGCGCGGACCACGGGACACCTCTCGAATGAGCAGTTCTTC. Protein: CASSPARTTGHLSNEQFF.

The chain is built from TRBV30 and TRBJ1-2; 8 positions match TRBD1. V shed 7 bases and J 14 bases; nucleotides not matched to a gene: 15. CDR1 GTSNPN and CDR2 SVGIG come from the germline V gene (reference sequence). This CDR3 is built from 12 residues. This chain's CDR3 is CALTIKRDRRTF. For the CDR3, the DNA is TGTGCCTTAACGATAAAACGGGACAGGAGGACCTTC.

A remark on this clone: A read error is likely, as this CDR3 ends without the conserved phenylalanine or tryptophan. Because the CDR3's place on the DNA is in doubt, the DNA is left out and the CDR3 is given as listed by TCRdb. This chain uses TRBV6-1 with TRBJ1-3. The CDR3 contains 11 residues when both ends are counted. Germline V gene lookup returns CDR1 MNHNS and CDR2 SASEGT. CDR3 loop: CASSEISALEI.

The sample holds a few counts of this clone. The chain links TRBV7-9 to TRBJ2-7; possible D gene TRBD1, 6 bases. Trimming removed 5 bases from V and 2 bases from J, with 16 bases in between. Germline V CDR1 and CDR2: SEHNR, FQNEAQ (reference sequence). This CDR3 is built from 15 residues. Here the CDR3 reads CASSHAGQSPYEQYF. The CDR3 nucleotides are TGTGCCAGCAGCCACGCAGGACAGAGTCCCTACGAGCAGTACTTC.

In regard to this clone: Other nucleotide sequences from this sample produce the same CDR3. The CDR3 protein is CASSESGKETQYF. The CDR3 DNA follows: TGTGCCAGCAGTGAATCAGGAAAAGAGACCCAGTACTTC. The chain joins TRBV25-1 to TRBJ2-5; unclear D gene. V lost 1 base, J lost 3 bases, and 6 bases lay in between. This CDR3 region has 13 residues. Germline values: CDR1 MGHDK, CDR2 SYGVNS.

This clone appeared a single time. The chain recombines TRBV2 with TRBJ2-5; TRBD2 might be the D (6 bases). The CDR3 covers 12 residues. The ends were cut back, 8 bases at V and 5 bases at J, with 12 bases in the middle. Germline-derived CDR1 and CDR2 are SNHLY and FYNNEI. The CDR3 sequence: CASGDRGETQYF. For the CDR3, the DNA is TGTGCCAGCGGCGATCGGGGGGAGACCCAGTACTTC.

The chain is built from TRBV7-7 and TRBJ2-7; TRBD2 agrees at 8 bases. Germline lookup yields CDR1 SSHAT and CDR2 FNYEAQ (reference sequence). This CDR3 region has 16 residues. J gave up 3 bases and V 1 base, and 8 bases lay outside the gene matches. The CDR3 sequence is CASSLVESGGHYEQYF. Written as DNA, the CDR3 is TGTGCCAGCAGCTTAGTGGAGAGCGGGGGACACTACGAGCAGTACTTC.

This clone was seen once. The chain carries TRBV7-2 and TRBJ1-2, with D perhaps TRBD1 (5 bases). This CDR3 spans 18 amino acids. Trimming removed 2 bases at V and 6 bases at J, with 25 bases between. Germline V lookup: CDR1 SGHTA, CDR2 FQGNSA. The CDR3 loop is CASSLYLAGAGSGDGYTF. The CDR3 nucleotides read TGTGCCAGCAGCTTATACCTTGCCGGGGCTGGCTCAGGTGATGGCTACACCTTC.

Worth noting for this clone: The sample contains more than one DNA sequence encoding this CDR3. This sequence joins TRBV7-2 and TRBJ2-7, with D perhaps matching TRBD2 (7 bases). The germline gives CDR1 SGHTA, CDR2 FQGNSA. The CDR3 has 14 amino acids. Trimming cost V 1 base and J 4 bases, with 11 bases left between them. In DNA, the CDR3 is TGTGCCAGCAGCTTAGATCGGGGGGCTTACGAGCAGTACTTC. Translated: CASSLDRGAYEQYF.

The chain recombines TRBV7-8 with TRBJ1-1; D remains unclear. Germline V lookup: CDR1 SGHVS, CDR2 FQNEAQ. Trimming took 5 bases from V and 1 from J, leaving 8 bases between them. CDR3 length: 13 residues. For the CDR3, the DNA is TGTGCCAGCAGCCGATACAAGAACACTGAAGCTTTCTTT. It codes for CASSRYKNTEAFF.